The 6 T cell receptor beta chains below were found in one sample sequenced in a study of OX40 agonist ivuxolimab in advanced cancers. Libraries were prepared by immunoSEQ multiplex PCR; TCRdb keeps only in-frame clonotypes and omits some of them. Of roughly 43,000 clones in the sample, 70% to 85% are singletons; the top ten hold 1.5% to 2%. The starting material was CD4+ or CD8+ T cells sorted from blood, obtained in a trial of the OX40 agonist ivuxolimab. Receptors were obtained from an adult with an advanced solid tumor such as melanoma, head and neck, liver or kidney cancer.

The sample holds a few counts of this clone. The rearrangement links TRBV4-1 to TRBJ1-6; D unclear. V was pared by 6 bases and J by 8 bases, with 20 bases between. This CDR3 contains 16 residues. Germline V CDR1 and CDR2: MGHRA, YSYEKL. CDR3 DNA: TGCGCCAGCAGTCCAATCGGACGGGAGAGGGATTCACCCCTCCACTTT. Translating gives CASSPIGRERDSPLHF.

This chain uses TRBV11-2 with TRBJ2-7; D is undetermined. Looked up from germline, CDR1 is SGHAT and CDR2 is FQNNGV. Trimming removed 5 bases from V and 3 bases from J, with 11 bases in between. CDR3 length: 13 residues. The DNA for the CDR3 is TGTGCCAGCAGCCCTCAGGTCTTCTACGAGCAGTACTTC. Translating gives CASSPQVFYEQYF.

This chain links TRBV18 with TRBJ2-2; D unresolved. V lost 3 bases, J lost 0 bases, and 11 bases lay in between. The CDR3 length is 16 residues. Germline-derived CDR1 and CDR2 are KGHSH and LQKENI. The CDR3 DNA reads TGTGCCAGCTCACCGAACCGGGTACCGAACACCGGGGAGCTGTTTTTT. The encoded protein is CASSPNRVPNTGELFF.

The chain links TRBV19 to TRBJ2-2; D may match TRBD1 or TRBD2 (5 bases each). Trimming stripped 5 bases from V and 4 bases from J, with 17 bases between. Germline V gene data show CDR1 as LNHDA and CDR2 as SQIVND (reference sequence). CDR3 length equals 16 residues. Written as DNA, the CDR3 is TGTGCCAGTAGTTCCCTGGGACCCCTGGGCACCGGGGAGCTGTTTTTT. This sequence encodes CASSSLGPLGTGELFF.

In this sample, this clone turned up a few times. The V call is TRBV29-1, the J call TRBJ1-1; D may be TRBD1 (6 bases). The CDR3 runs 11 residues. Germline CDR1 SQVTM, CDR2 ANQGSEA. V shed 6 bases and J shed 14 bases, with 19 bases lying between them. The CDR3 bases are TGCAGCGTCGTTCGGGACACCGTTACCTTCTTT. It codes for CSVVRDTVTFF.

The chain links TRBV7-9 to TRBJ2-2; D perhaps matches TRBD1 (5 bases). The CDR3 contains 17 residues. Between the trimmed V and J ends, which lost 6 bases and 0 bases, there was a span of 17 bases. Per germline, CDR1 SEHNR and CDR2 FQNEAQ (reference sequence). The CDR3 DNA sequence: TGTGCCAGCAGTTTCCATCAAGGGGTCGCGAACACCGGGGAGCTGTTTTTT. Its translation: CASSFHQGVANTGELFF.